The clone carrying this T cell receptor (beta chain) was seen repeatedly, ten times or more. These data come from a study of T cells in Graves' hyperthyroidism and ophthalmopathy. CDR3 length: 13 residues. Per germline, CDR1 ENHRY and CDR2 SYGVKD. V was shortened by 4 bases and J by 5 bases, with 8 bases between the two germline ends. It was RNA transcripts that yielded the amplified TCR beta CDR3 regions. Primed by the HTBI set, a first-round RT-PCR was run on the TCR CDR3. MiXCR, applied by TCRdb to the multiplex PCR reads, yields one record per CDR3 protein. This sample carries approximately 740,000 distinct CDR3 sequences, about 14% of them seen once, and the ten largest clones take roughly 10%.

The gene calls are TRBV10-3 and TRBJ1-4; D is undetermined. The origin of this receptor is a woman between 18 and 29 years old with Graves' hyperthyroidism. The sample comprised blood. The CDR3 DNA reads TGTGCCATCAGTGTGGCGGCGAATGAAAAACTGTTTTTT. Translated: CAISVAANEKLFF.